This T cell receptor (beta chain) was profiled in a study of graft-versus-host responses after intestinal transplantation. Turning to the study itself: Anti-thymocyte globulin was used for induction in all recipients, who then took tacrolimus and steroids for approximately 3 years. Study-level results: An association linked early post-transplant HvG declines with peak circulating GvH clone levels. Allograft clonal ratios (graft-versus-host to host-versus-graft) were high in patients who had graft-donor T cell macrochimerism. The authors found GvH clones in recipient marrow, some appearing first in ileum or blood.

CDR1 SGHVS and CDR2 FQNEAQ come from the germline V gene. The ends lost 5 bases at V and 4 bases at J; junction bases unmatched: 9. The CDR3 runs 17 residues. Sequenced by immunoSEQ multiplex PCR; TCRdb stores in-frame clones only, minus some. Of around 120,000 clones in the sample, roughly 96% were seen once. As regards this clone: Antigen specificity is unknown.

This TCR was recovered from a human donor who received an intestinal transplant. V and J are TRBV7-8 and TRBJ2-1; TRBD2 agrees at 12 bases. Specimen: unstimulated CD8+ T cells sorted from spleen or lymph node cells, collected before intestinal transplant. The CDR3 DNA sequence: TGTGCCAGCAGCGGAAACCTACTAGCGGGAGGATACAATGAGCAGTTCTTC. Amino acid sequence: CASSGNLLAGGYNEQFF.